This T cell receptor (beta chain) was profiled in a study of T cells in Graves' hyperthyroidism and ophthalmopathy. Findings and limits, study-wide: Most clonotypes expanded in thyroid above 0.001 were likewise present in blood.

Diagnosis rested on symptoms, serum thyroxine and TRAb, thyroid ultrasound, and orbital computed tomography. There are 14 residues in the CDR3. V shed 4 bases and J 8 bases; nucleotides not matched to a gene: 5. In germline, CDR1 is MNHEY, CDR2 SMNVEV (reference sequence). Amplified regions were TCR beta CDR3 sequences from RNA transcripts. The HTBI primer set served for first-round RT-PCR of the TCR CDR3. One entry per CDR3 protein results from TCRdb running MiXCR on the multiplex PCR reads. In the table there are approximately 640,000 distinct CDR3 sequences, under 20% of which are singletons. This clonotype came up a few times. Its target is unknown.

This sequence was found in a woman aged 30 to 39 with Graves' hyperthyroidism. Sequenced input: blood. V is TRBV27 and J is TRBJ2-1; 10 bases are a match to TRBD2. CDR3 nucleotide sequence: TGTGCCAGCAGTTCTAGCGGGAGAATCTATGAGCAGTTCTTC. Amino acids: CASSSSGRIYEQFF.